A selection of T cell receptor beta chains follows, all from one sample in a study of blood T cell repertoires in COVID-19. Assay used: immunoSEQ multiplex PCR; TCRdb lists only in-frame clones, some missing. The sample has approximately 180,000 clones, roughly nine tenths seen once. Sequencing input: PBMCs or T cells enriched from blood (not recorded which). Every receptor here comes from a woman between 40 and 55 years old with acute COVID-19. CDR3s include the opening cysteine and the closing phenylalanine or tryptophan. Fields, in order: CDR3 protein, D gene, V gene. D genes are given only for firm matches.

CDR3aa: CASSLYVSAGERVNEQYF; d_gene: TRBD2; v_gene: TRBV5-6
CDR3aa: CATSTTSGTGYNEQFF; d_gene: TRBD2; v_gene: TRBV15
CDR3aa: CATSDLSTRAYNEQFF; d_gene: .; v_gene: TRBV24-1
CDR3aa: CASSPAGELFF; d_gene: .; v_gene: TRBV7-8
CDR3aa: CASRPGTSYSSYNEQFF; d_gene: .; v_gene: TRBV5-1
CDR3aa: CASSWIAGGGDEQFF; d_gene: TRBD2; v_gene: TRBV5-1
CDR3aa: CAWSGRRKYNEQFF; d_gene: TRBD2; v_gene: TRBV30
CDR3aa: CAISDPTGGGKTNEKLFF; d_gene: .; v_gene: TRBV10-3
CDR3aa: CASSLGTDQPQHF; d_gene: TRBD1; v_gene: TRBV28
CDR3aa: CASSWTSLSGANVLTF; d_gene: TRBD2; v_gene: TRBV18
CDR3aa: CASSSTRISTDTQYF; d_gene: .; v_gene: TRBV11-2
CDR3aa: CASSGQGAGAKNIQYF; d_gene: TRBD1; v_gene: TRBV5-4
CDR3aa: CASSLVLAGTDTQYF; d_gene: TRBD2; v_gene: TRBV5-4
CDR3aa: CASSLVTAYNSPLHF; d_gene: .; v_gene: TRBV7-2
CDR3aa: CATSRDPGDGGIPDTQYF; d_gene: TRBD2; v_gene: TRBV15
CDR3aa: CSVGGQGHGYTF; d_gene: TRBD1; v_gene: TRBV29-1
CDR3aa: CASTSDTQYF; d_gene: .; v_gene: TRBV5-5
CDR3aa: CASSTRTGNSEKLFF; d_gene: TRBD1; v_gene: TRBV28
CDR3aa: CASSLSLDPRDSPLHF; d_gene: .; v_gene: TRBV5-1
CDR3aa: CASRRLAGAKFF; d_gene: TRBD2; v_gene: TRBV3-1/TRBV3-2
CDR3aa: CASRGTDTNTGELFF; d_gene: TRBD1; v_gene: TRBV5-1
CDR3aa: CASSYSSGLEPQHF; d_gene: .; v_gene: TRBV6-5
CDR3aa: CASSDKSSSYEQYF; d_gene: .; v_gene: TRBV6-1
CDR3aa: CASSNPLGQGANTEAFF; d_gene: TRBD1; v_gene: TRBV5-1
CDR3aa: CASSLARQGSEKLFF; d_gene: .; v_gene: TRBV7-9
CDR3aa: CASSFRGGANTGELFF; d_gene: TRBD2; v_gene: TRBV5-1
CDR3aa: CASSSLRDRGPPEQFF; d_gene: TRBD1; v_gene: TRBV5-1